Here is one T cell receptor (beta chain) with its context. Sequenced by immunoSEQ multiplex PCR; TCRdb stores in-frame clones only, minus some. Among some 100,000 clones listed, around 90% were seen once. These data are taken from a study of OX40 agonist ivuxolimab in advanced cancers. The germline V gene encodes CDR1 MNHNY and CDR2 SVGAGI (reference sequence). J lost 6 bases, V lost 7 bases, and 7 bases had no gene match. This CDR3 spans 15 amino acids. This sequence was found in an adult with an advanced solid tumor such as melanoma, head and neck, liver or kidney cancer. Sequencing used CD4+ or CD8+ T cells sorted from blood, obtained in a trial of the OX40 agonist ivuxolimab. The gene calls are TRBV6-6 and TRBJ2-1; TRBD1 matches at 12 bases. CDR3 region: CASTPGQGASNEQFF. CDR3 DNA: TGTGCCAGCACACCGGGACAGGGGGCGTCCAATGAGCAGTTCTTC.